The 29 T cell receptor beta chains below come from one sample, sequenced in a study of human T cells and chemical hapten exposure. Time point here: pre-sensitization, week 0. Treatment of the sample: therapeutic diphenylcyclopropenone sensitization with weekly scalp DPC. TCRdb passed the RACE reads through MiXCR, listing each CDR3 protein once. The data contain over 300,000 distinct CDR3 sequences, around 5.5% of them seen just once; the ten biggest clones take up 2.5% to 3%. The sequences come from whole blood, collected in connection with sensitization to the hapten diphenylcyclopropenone (DPC). These receptors all stem from a woman aged 45-65 years with alopecia areata. Some clones in this sample may be carry-over from other donors' samples.

The sample holds many counts of this clonotype. The rearrangement uses TRBV24-1 and TRBJ2-3; TRBD1 might be the D (5 bases). The V and J ends lost 5 bases and 1 base respectively, with 15 bases between them. The CDR3 spans 16 residues. Germline V gene data show CDR1 as KGHDR and CDR2 as SFDVKD. Here the CDR3 DNA reads TGTGCCACCAGTGGGACGGGCAGGGCAGGCACAGATACGCAGTATTTT. It yields the protein CATSGTGRAGTDTQYF.

This clonotype was counted a few times. The chain employs TRBV29-1 and TRBJ2-3, with 9 bases identical to TRBD2. The V and J ends lost 3 bases and 5 bases, in that order; junction bases with no gene match: 9. Germline CDR1 is SQVTM and CDR2 is ANQGSEA. CDR3 size: 15 residues. CDR3 in amino acids: CSVDASGTGGDTQYF. The CDR3 DNA reads as TGCAGCGTTGATGCTAGCGGGACCGGGGGAGATACGCAGTATTTT.

This clonotype was seen many times. V and J are TRBV29-1 and TRBJ2-7, with D unclear. Trimming took 7 bases from V and 7 from J, leaving 14 bases between them. The CDR3 has 11 residues. The V gene's germline CDR1 is SQVTM and CDR2 ANQGSEA. Here the CDR3 reads CSAGWGQEQYF. The CDR3 DNA follows: TGCAGCGCCGGATGGGGTCAGGAGCAGTACTTC.

This clonotype was counted at least ten times. The chain combines TRBV6-2 or TRBV6-3 with TRBJ2-1; possibly TRBD1 or TRBD2 for D (6 bases each). The V end was cut by 7 bases, the J end by 0 bases, with 19 bases between. CDR1 and CDR2 from the germline V gene are MNHEY and SVGEGT. The CDR3 is 17 amino acids. The CDR3 here is CASNQVGGPTSYNEQFF. CDR3 nucleotide sequence: TGTGCCAGCAACCAGGTTGGGGGGCCTACCTCCTACAATGAGCAGTTCTTC.

This clonotype was observed at least ten times. This chain links TRBV7-6 with TRBJ2-7; D perhaps matches TRBD2 (5 bases). Germline-derived CDR1 and CDR2 are SGHVS and FNYEAQ. V was shortened by 5 bases and J by 4 bases, with 15 bases between the two germline ends. The CDR3 extends over 14 amino acids. For the CDR3, the DNA is TGTGCCAGCAGCGTACGGGGTTCGGTTTACGAGCAGTACTTC. Translating it yields CASSVRGSVYEQYF.

This clonotype came up many times. The chain has TRBV7-6 and TRBJ2-1, with 8 bases fitting TRBD1. J lost 5 bases, V lost 4 bases, and 10 bases had no gene match. CDR1 is SGHVS, CDR2 FNYEAQ, per germline. This CDR3 spans 16 amino acids. The CDR3 DNA reads TGTGCCAGCAGCTCTCATCCGGGACAGGAAAACAATGAGCAGTTCTTC. Its translation: CASSSHPGQENNEQFF.

The chain couples TRBV12-3 or TRBV12-4 to TRBJ2-7; TRBD2 agrees at 7 bases. Unmatched junction bases numbered 5, after V lost 3 bases and J lost 3 bases. The CDR3 spans 14 residues. CDR3 residues: CASSFGEGSYEQYF. The CDR3 bases are TGTGCCAGCAGTTTCGGGGAGGGCAGCTACGAGCAGTACTTC.

This clonotype was recorded many times. Here the CDR3 reads CASSLDQAPNQPQHF. The CDR3 DNA sequence: TGTGCCAGCAGCTTAGATCAGGCCCCCAATCAGCCCCAGCATTTT. The chain combines TRBV7-2 with TRBJ1-5; D not resolved. The CDR3 length is 15 residues. Trimming stripped 1 base from V and 3 bases from J, with 10 bases between. The germline V gene encodes CDR1 SGHTA and CDR2 FQGNSA.

CDR3 DNA sequence: TGCAGTGCCCGCCAACCTAACTATGGCTACACCTTC. Protein sequence: CSARQPNYGYTF. The chain recombines TRBV20-1 with TRBJ1-2; D unclear. Per germline, CDR1 DFQATT and CDR2 SNEGSKA (reference sequence). V lost 6 bases and J lost 0, with 8 bases in between. This CDR3 region has 12 residues.

The sample holds a few counts of this clonotype. The CDR3 is CASSEILQVYGYTF. CDR3 bases: TGTGCCAGCAGTGAAATCCTGCAGGTCTATGGCTACACCTTC. The chain combines TRBV6-1 with TRBJ1-2; D ambiguous. V was pared by 2 bases and J by 4 bases, with 11 bases between. This CDR3 has 14 amino acids. Germline CDR1 is MNHNS and CDR2 is SASEGT.

This clonotype was seen more than once but under ten times. This chain links TRBV28 with TRBJ2-1; weak D call: TRBD2 (6 bases). This CDR3 is 15 amino acids long. V was pared by 7 bases and J by 6 bases, with 19 bases between. CDR1 and CDR2 (germline): MDHEN, SYDVKM. CDR3 bases: TGTGCCAGCACCCAGGACGGGAGTGAGGGCAATGAGCAGTTCTTC. This codes for CASTQDGSEGNEQFF.

V gene TRBV20-1 combines with J gene TRBJ1-4; 9 bases line up with TRBD1. V was clipped by 8 bases and J by 6 bases; unmatched bases: 1. The CDR3 has 11 amino acids. The germline V gene encodes CDR1 DFQATT and CDR2 SNEGSKA (reference sequence). The CDR3 sequence: CSWDRDEKLFF. The CDR3 bases are TGCAGTTGGGACAGGGATGAAAAACTGTTTTTT.

This chain joins TRBV7-9 and TRBJ1-5; 8 bases are a match to TRBD1. Germline CDR1 is SEHNR and CDR2 is FQNEAQ (reference sequence). CDR3 length: 15 residues. Trimming at V came to 3 bases and at J to 7 bases, leaving 8 bases not matched to a gene. Here the CDR3 DNA reads TGTGCCAGCAGCTTCGACAGGGGAGGGGACCAGCCCCAGCATTTT. Its protein product is CASSFDRGGDQPQHF.

This clonotype has more than one count but fewer than ten. V is TRBV2 and J is TRBJ1-5, with 10 bases lining up with TRBD1. The CDR3 contains 15 residues. The V gene end was trimmed by 3 bases and the J gene end by 3 bases; junction bases not matched to a gene: 2. Germline lookup yields CDR1 SNHLY and CDR2 FYNNEI. CDR3 sequence: CASSEGQGYNQPQHF. CDR3 DNA sequence: TGTGCCAGCAGTGAGGGACAGGGGTACAATCAGCCCCAGCATTTT.

This rearrangement joins TRBV6-5 to TRBJ1-6; 9 bases are a match to TRBD1. V lost 4 bases to trimming and J lost 6 bases; unmatched junction nucleotides: 7. CDR3 length: 16 residues. The germline CDR1 and CDR2 sequences are MNHEY and SVGAGI. For the CDR3, the DNA is TGTGCCAGCAGTTTCAACCTGGGACAGGGTAATTCACCCCTCCACTTT. Residues: CASSFNLGQGNSPLHF.

This clonotype came up a few times. V gene TRBV29-1 combines with J gene TRBJ2-3; 12 bases line up with TRBD2. The CDR3 is 15 residues long. Germline trimming cut 2 bases from V and 3 bases from J; bases unmatched to any gene: 3. In germline, CDR1 is SQVTM, CDR2 ANQGSEA. CDR3 nucleotide sequence: TGCAGCGTTGAACTAGCGGGGGGGCTGACAGATACGCAGTATTTT. This encodes CSVELAGGLTDTQYF.

This clonotype was seen many times. V gene TRBV12-3 or TRBV12-4 combines with J gene TRBJ2-5; 12 bases are a match to TRBD2. Losses at the gene ends were 5 bases for V and 4 bases for J; bases not matched to a gene: 8. This CDR3 spans 16 amino acids. Written as DNA, the CDR3 is TGTGCCAGCAGTGCCGGACTAGCGGGATCCCTAGAGACCCAGTACTTC. This sequence encodes CASSAGLAGSLETQYF.

This chain links TRBV7-8 with TRBJ2-1; the D gene could be TRBD1 or TRBD2 (5 bases each). Germline-derived CDR1 and CDR2 are SGHVS and FQNEAQ. CDR3 length: 14 residues. The ends were cut back, 2 bases at V and 3 bases at J, with 8 bases in the middle. CDR3 amino acids: CASSLLGVYNEQFF. CDR3 nucleotide sequence: TGTGCCAGCAGCTTACTGGGGGTCTACAATGAGCAGTTCTTC.

The rearrangement joins TRBV6-5 to TRBJ2-5, with 8 bases lining up with TRBD1. In germline, CDR1 is MNHEY, CDR2 SVGAGI. This CDR3 comprises 15 residues. The junction had 12 bases not matched to a gene; V was cut back by 7 bases and J by 5 bases. This chain's CDR3 is CASKDRDSPRETQYF. CDR3 bases: TGTGCCAGCAAGGACAGGGACTCCCCTCGGGAGACCCAGTACTTC.

At least ten counts were recorded for this clonotype. The chain recombines TRBV20-1 with TRBJ2-7, with 8 bases lining up with TRBD2. The germline CDR1 and CDR2 sequences are DFQATT and SNEGSKA (reference sequence). After removal of 2 bases from V and 5 bases from J, the junction contained 14 bases not matched to a gene. This CDR3 is 16 amino acids long. CDR3 coding DNA: TGCAGTGCTAGAAGCTATGGGACTAGTCCTAGCCACGAGCAGTACTTC. It translates to CSARSYGTSPSHEQYF.

This chain connects TRBV5-1 to TRBJ1-2, with 7 bases fitting TRBD1. This CDR3 is built from 16 residues. Per germline, CDR1 SGHRS and CDR2 YFSETQ. Unmatched junction bases numbered 12, after V lost 0 bases and J lost 7 bases. The DNA of the CDR3 is TGCGCCAGCAGCTTGGCTCAGACAGGGTCAGGATCTGGCTACACCTTC. Its translation is CASSLAQTGSGSGYTF.

This clonotype was recorded a few times. This chain uses TRBV27 with TRBJ2-7, with D possibly being TRBD2 (5 bases). CDR1 and CDR2 from the germline V gene are MNHEY and SMNVEV (reference sequence). This CDR3 spans 12 amino acids. The CDR3 is CAERPCSYEQYF. The CDR3 nucleotides read TGTGCGGAGCGGCCGTGCTCCTACGAGCAGTACTTC.

This clonotype was recorded at least ten times. V gene TRBV10-3 combines with J gene TRBJ2-7, with D maybe TRBD1 (5 bases). Germline assignment: CDR1 ENHRY and CDR2 SYGVKD. CDR3 length: 12 residues. V was pared by 10 bases and J by 0 bases, with 10 bases between. This CDR3 is CATLDSSYEQYF. The CDR3 DNA follows: TGTGCCACGCTCGACAGCTCCTACGAGCAGTACTTC.

The CDR3 here is CSGGGANEKLFF. CDR3 nucleotide sequence: TGCAGCGGCGGGGGGGCAAATGAAAAACTGTTTTTT. The chain links TRBV29-1 to TRBJ1-4; the D gene is possibly TRBD1 (6 bases). Looked up from germline, CDR1 is SQVTM and CDR2 is ANQGSEA. V was clipped by 7 bases and J by 5 bases, with 11 bases between them. CDR3 length: 12 amino acids.

This rearrangement joins TRBV14 to TRBJ1-1; D is uncertain. The CDR3 is 15 residues long. Deletions cut 1 base from V and 1 base from J, with 10 bases between. Germline CDR1 reads SGHDN; CDR2 reads FVKESK. The chain's CDR3 is CASSQGGRRNTEAFF. As DNA, the CDR3 is TGTGCCAGCAGCCAAGGCGGCAGGCGGAACACTGAAGCTTTCTTT.

This clonotype showed up many times. This chain uses TRBV7-9 with TRBJ2-2; 9 bases are shared with TRBD1. The J segment lost 4 bases and the V segment lost 4 bases, leaving 4 bases of the junction unmatched. The CDR3 totals 15 residues. The V gene's germline CDR1 is SEHNR and CDR2 FQNEAQ (reference sequence). The CDR3 loop reads CASSSDRGRTGELFF. CDR3 DNA sequence: TGTGCCAGCAGCTCGGACAGGGGTCGCACCGGGGAGCTGTTTTTT.

This clonotype was recorded at least ten times. J is TRBJ2-1 and V is TRBV29-1, with D possibly matching TRBD1 (6 bases). In germline, CDR1 is SQVTM, CDR2 ANQGSEA. CDR3 length: 16 amino acids. V was trimmed by 0 bases and J by 4 bases, leaving 16 bases between them. The DNA of the CDR3 is TGCAGCGTTGAAGATTTGTACAGGGCGACGTACAATGAGCAGTTCTTC. Its translation is CSVEDLYRATYNEQFF.

In its sample, this clonotype was seen many times. The chain is built from TRBV5-6 and TRBJ2-1; D is unresolved. The CDR3 totals 12 residues. In germline, CDR1 is SGHDT, CDR2 YYEEEE. The ends were cut back, 4 bases at V and 10 bases at J, with 12 bases in the middle. CDR3 in DNA: TGTGCCAGCAGCCCCCAGTCCTACGAGCAGTTCTTC. It yields the protein CASSPQSYEQFF.

This clonotype was seen repeatedly, ten times or more. J is TRBJ1-6 and V is TRBV10-2; D not certain. CDR1 and CDR2 from the germline V gene are WSHSY and SAAADI. Trimming took off 2 bases at V and 9 bases at J, with 11 bases between the two ends. The CDR3 length is 14 residues. The DNA for the CDR3 is TGCGCCAGCAGTGAGGTCGGGCAGGTTTCACCCCTCCACTTT. Protein: CASSEVGQVSPLHF.